This T cell receptor beta chain was sequenced for a study of blood T cell repertoires in COVID-19. Study-wide context: PBMCs, B-cell-depleted T cells, or T cells were the source of the cDNA or gDNA that made up the material.

The CDR3 has 13 residues. Per the germline V gene, CDR1 is ENHRY and CDR2 is SYGVKD. Trimming cost V 4 bases and J 5 bases, with 12 bases left between them. Original data processing: Counts of nucleated cells, estimated from reference gene primer amplification, were obtained. Libraries were prepared by immunoSEQ multiplex PCR; TCRdb keeps only in-frame clonotypes and omits some of them. V and J calls and clone size are those listed in that table; D and trimming were worked out from the DNA. The data contain about 140,000 clones, approximately 88% of them singletons. The chain joins TRBV10-3 to TRBJ2-7; the D is unclear. The sequenced material came from peripheral blood. The source is a human donor in a cohort sampled during active COVID-19. CDR3 in amino acids: CAISAGRIDEQYF. The CDR3 DNA reads TGTGCCATCAGTGCCGGCAGGATTGACGAGCAGTACTTC.